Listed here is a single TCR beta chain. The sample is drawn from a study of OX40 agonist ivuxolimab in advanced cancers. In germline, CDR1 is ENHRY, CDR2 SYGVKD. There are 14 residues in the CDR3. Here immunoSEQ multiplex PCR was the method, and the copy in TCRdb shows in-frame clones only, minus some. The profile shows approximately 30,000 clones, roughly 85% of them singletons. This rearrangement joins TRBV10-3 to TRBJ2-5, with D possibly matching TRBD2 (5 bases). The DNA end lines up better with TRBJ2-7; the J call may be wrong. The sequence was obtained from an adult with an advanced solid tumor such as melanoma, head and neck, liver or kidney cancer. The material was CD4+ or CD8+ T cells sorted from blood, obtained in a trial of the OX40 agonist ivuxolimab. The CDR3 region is CAISELGETYEQYF. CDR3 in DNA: TGTGCCATCAGTGAGTTGGGAGAGACCTACGAGCAGTACTTC.